The subject of this entry is one T cell receptor (beta chain). A much larger clone lies one base from this, so it may be a read error. This sample was taken from a study of CD8+CD57+ T cells in acquired aplastic anemia. The use of genomic DNA as template underpinned the TCR beta VDJ and CDR3 profiling. Each CDR3 protein gets one entry after TCRdb re-called the reads with MiXCR. The sample consists of 100,000 to 150,000 distinct CDR3 sequences, 40% of them appearing once. For sequencing, patients were chosen who had shown expansion of CD8+CD57+ cells by flow cytometry. The CDR3 has 15 residues. In germline, CDR1 is SGHTS, CDR2 YDEGEE.

The chain recombines TRBV5-8 with TRBJ1-5, with D tentatively TRBD1 (5 bases). The TCR originated in a human donor with aplastic anemia. The source material was sorted CD4+, CD8+, or CD8+CD57+ T cells (not recorded which) from PBMCs. The CDR3 DNA sequence: TGTGCCAGCAGCTTGGCACAGGATAGCAATCAGCCCCTGCATTTT. Translation: CASSLAQDSNQPLHF.